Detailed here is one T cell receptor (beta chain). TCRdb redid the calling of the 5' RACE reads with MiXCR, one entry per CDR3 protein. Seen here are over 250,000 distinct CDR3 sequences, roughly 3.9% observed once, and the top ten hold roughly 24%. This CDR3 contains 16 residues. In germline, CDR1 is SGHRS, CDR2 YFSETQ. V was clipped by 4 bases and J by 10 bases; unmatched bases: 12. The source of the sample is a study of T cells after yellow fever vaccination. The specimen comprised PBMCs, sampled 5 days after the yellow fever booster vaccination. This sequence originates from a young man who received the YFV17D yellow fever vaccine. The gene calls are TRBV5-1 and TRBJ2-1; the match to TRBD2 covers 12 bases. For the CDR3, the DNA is TGCGCCAGCAGCATGGCCCCTAGCGGGGGGGCGGGCGAGCAGTTCTTC. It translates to CASSMAPSGGAGEQFF.